This entry is about one T cell receptor beta chain. These data are taken from a study of blood T cell repertoires in COVID-19. Study context: Acute and convalescent COVID-19 specimens originated in the United States, Italy and Spain.

Germline loops: CDR1 MNHEY, CDR2 SMNVEV (reference sequence). V lost 10 bases and J 7 bases, leaving 24 bases between the germline ends. The CDR3 contains 15 residues. Method: immunoSEQ multiplex PCR; TCRdb's copy keeps in-frame clones and lacks some. Of about 240,000 clones in the sample, approximately 86% were seen once. The sequencing sample was made of PBMCs or T cells enriched from blood (not recorded which). The rearrangement joins TRBV27 to TRBJ2-3; a weak D match, TRBD2 (6 bases). The TCR comes from a woman aged 40-49 years with acute COVID-19. Here the CDR3 DNA reads TGTGCCACCTACGTCCCGGGGAGGTATTCAAATACGCAGTATTTT. Translation gives CATYVPGRYSNTQYF.